The sequence of this TCR beta chain was determined in a study of cytomegalovirus exposure and HLA in healthy donors. Study-wide points: The study flagged some 170 TCR beta chains as cytomegalovirus-associated.

Primers included in the PCR were 60 Vbeta and 13 Jbeta primers. Clones were sequenced by immunoSEQ multiplex PCR, and TCRdb holds only the in-frame ones, with some missing. The sample includes approximately 100,000 clones, more than 75% of them seen just once. Worth noting for this clone: No antigen is known for it.

This sequence was found in a woman aged 40-49 years in good health and CMV-seropositive. Sequencing input: PBMCs.

In DNA, the CDR3 is TGTGCCAGCCCTATGAACACTGAAGCTTTCTTT. As protein: CASPMNTEAFF. V is TRBV6-1 and J is TRBJ1-1; D remains unclear. Germline CDR1 reads MNHNS; CDR2 reads SASEGT. The CDR3 covers 11 residues. With 8 bases removed from V and 0 bases from J, the gap between germline ends came to 4 bases.